Shown below are 22 T cell receptor beta chains from a single sample sequenced in a study of blood T cell repertoires in COVID-19. Profiled with immunoSEQ multiplex PCR; TCRdb holds only in-frame clones, not every one. The repertoire includes 100,000 to 150,000 clones, around 76% of them detected once, and approximately 5.9% sits in the top ten. Sequenced input: peripheral blood. All receptors derive from a man older than 75 with COVID-19, enrolled during active disease.

There are a few counts of this clone. This rearrangement joins TRBV11-2 to TRBJ2-7; 14 nucleotides match TRBD2. The CDR3 has 18 residues. Germline CDR1 and CDR2: SGHAT and FQNNGV. V shed 0 bases and J 5 bases; nucleotides not matched to a gene: 9. This CDR3 is CASSLDVRGTSGSHEQYF. The CDR3 coding sequence is TGTGCCAGCAGCTTAGATGTTCGGGGGACTAGCGGGAGCCACGAGCAGTACTTC.

The CDR3 reads CASSEYQDEQFF. The CDR3 coding sequence is TGCGCCAGCAGCGAATATCAGGATGAGCAGTTCTTC. This chain uses TRBV4-3 with TRBJ2-1; D remains unclear. V was trimmed by 5 bases and J by 8 bases, leaving 10 bases between them. Germline CDR1 reads LGHNA; CDR2 reads YSLEER. The CDR3 extends over 12 amino acids.

Note on this clone: The germline gene is not matched at one end of the junction; a read error may be the cause. The chain carries TRBV9 and TRBJ2-1; TRBD2 agrees at 9 bases. The CDR3 is made up of 13 amino acids. The germline gives CDR1 SGDLS, CDR2 YYNGEE. The CDR3 nucleotides are TGTGCCAGTAGCGGGAGAAGGGGCAATGAGCAGTTCTTC. As protein: CASSGRRGNEQFF.

V usage is TRBV2 and J usage is TRBJ2-7, with D perhaps TRBD1 (5 bases). There are 11 residues in the CDR3. Germline V lookup: CDR1 SNHLY, CDR2 FYNNEI. V lost 10 bases, J lost 1 base, and 8 bases lay in between. The DNA of the CDR3 is TGTGCCACTAGACAGTCCTACGAGCAGTACTTC. Translation gives CATRQSYEQYF.

V usage is TRBV10-3 and J usage is TRBJ2-1; 8 bases agree with TRBD2. CDR1 is ENHRY, CDR2 SYGVKD, per germline. This CDR3 is 15 amino acids long. Trimming cost V 4 bases and J 3 bases; bases outside gene matches: 5. The CDR3 reads CAISVDSGNYNEQFF. DNA for the CDR3: TGTGCCATCAGTGTTGATAGCGGGAACTACAATGAGCAGTTCTTC.

J is TRBJ2-5 and V is TRBV28; D call uncertain. Trimming removed 4 bases at V and 2 bases at J, with 5 bases between. Germline V CDR1 and CDR2: MDHEN, SYDVKM. The CDR3 spans 12 residues. CDR3 amino acids: CASSSPQETQYF. CDR3 bases: TGTGCCAGCAGTTCCCCACAAGAGACCCAGTACTTC.

The chain combines TRBV9 with TRBJ2-7; 10 bases map to TRBD2. CDR3 length equals 14 residues. Germline V gene lookup returns CDR1 SGDLS and CDR2 YYNGEE. V dropped 6 bases and J dropped 4; count of bases not matched to a gene: 7. The CDR3 protein is CASTVLAGVYEQYF. The CDR3 nucleotides read TGTGCCAGCACCGTCCTAGCGGGAGTTTACGAGCAGTACTTC.

The chain combines TRBV27 with TRBJ2-1; D is perhaps TRBD1 (6 bases). The CDR3 has 15 residues. The germline V gene encodes CDR1 MNHEY and CDR2 SMNVEV (reference sequence). V was shortened by 2 bases and J by 8 bases, with 16 bases between the two germline ends. The CDR3 DNA reads as TGTGCCAGCAGTTTACAGGGGAACGGTGGGGATGAGCAGTTCTTC. It translates to CASSLQGNGGDEQFF.

The J gene is TRBJ2-7, the V gene TRBV28, with TRBD1 identical over 9 bases. This CDR3 has 15 residues. Germline CDR1 MDHEN, CDR2 SYDVKM. V gave up 6 bases and J gave up 6 bases; unmatched junction bases: 12. The CDR3 loop is CASRWVQGAKSEQYF. The CDR3 DNA reads as TGTGCCAGCAGATGGGTACAGGGGGCGAAAAGCGAGCAGTACTTC.

J is TRBJ1-5 and V is TRBV7-2, with D possibly being TRBD1 (6 bases). Trimming removed 3 bases at V and 3 bases at J, with 9 bases between. This CDR3 has 14 residues. The germline V gene encodes CDR1 SGHTA and CDR2 FQGNSA. The CDR3 DNA follows: TGTGCCAGCAGCTTGACAGGTTCCAATCAGCCCCAGCATTTT. Its protein is CASSLTGSNQPQHF.

This clone was counted only a few times. The chain combines TRBV29-1 with TRBJ2-7, with 8 bases fitting TRBD2. This CDR3 contains 14 residues. Germline V gives CDR1 SQVTM, CDR2 ANQGSEA. The V gene end was trimmed by 8 bases and the J gene end by 0 bases; junction bases not matched to a gene: 9. DNA of the CDR3: TGCAGCTACTTAAAGAGCGGGAGCTCCTACGAGCAGTACTTC. Protein sequence: CSYLKSGSSYEQYF.

This chain links TRBV6-5 with TRBJ1-2, with 7 nucleotides matching TRBD1. J was trimmed by 4 bases and V by 10 bases; bases with no gene match: 12. The CDR3 loop spans 14 amino acids. Germline loops: CDR1 MNHEY, CDR2 SVGAGI. Here the CDR3 reads CATLTGQETYGYTF. CDR3 DNA sequence: TGTGCCACTCTAACTGGACAGGAGACCTATGGCTACACCTTC.

The chain joins TRBV6-5 to TRBJ1-4; a weak D match, TRBD1 (6 bases). This CDR3 is 14 amino acids long. Germline CDR1 is MNHEY and CDR2 is SVGAGI. Between the trimmed V and J ends, which lost 6 bases and 6 bases, there was a span of 14 bases. The chain's CDR3 is CASRPRGRDEKLFF. CDR3 bases: TGTGCCAGCAGGCCCAGGGGTAGAGATGAAAAACTGTTTTTT.

The V and J genes are TRBV11-2 and TRBJ2-7; D is unresolved. This CDR3 has 14 residues. Germline-derived CDR1 and CDR2 are SGHAT and FQNNGV. V was trimmed by 1 base and J by 6 bases, leaving 13 bases between them. CDR3 bases: TGTGCCAGCAGCTTAGCGATTTACGCAGGCGAGCAGTACTTC. This gives the protein CASSLAIYAGEQYF. The whole variable domain, filled in from reference TRBV11-2 and TRBJ2-7, reads EAGVAQSPRYKIIEKRQSVAFWCNPISGHATLYWYQQILGQGPKLLIQFQNNGVVDDSQLPKDRFSAERLKGVDSTLKIQPAKLEDSAVYLCASSLAIYAGEQYFGPGTRLTVT.

This clone was found once. The V gene is TRBV11-3, the J gene TRBJ1-1, with D perhaps TRBD1 (5 bases). V dropped 7 bases and J dropped 0 bases, with 12 bases sitting between them. CDR3 length: 14 residues. Germline CDR1 and CDR2: SGHNT and YENEEA. The chain's CDR3 is CASKRQTMNTEAFF. DNA of the CDR3: TGTGCCAGCAAGCGACAGACCATGAACACTGAAGCTTTCTTT.

This clone was seen a handful of times. This chain uses TRBV6-2 or TRBV6-3 with TRBJ2-4, with D unclear. Trimming removed 5 bases from V and 0 bases from J, with 14 bases in between. This CDR3 has 16 amino acids. Germline values: CDR1 MNHEY, CDR2 SVGEGT. CDR3 residues: CASSLMSYLAKNIQYF. The CDR3 DNA reads TGTGCCAGCAGTCTTATGTCTTATCTAGCCAAAAACATTCAGTACTTC.

The CDR3 DNA reads TGCGCCAGCAGCCCCAGGGACAGGGGCGCCCCATCACCCCTCCACTTT. It is translated as CASSPRDRGAPSPLHF. The rearrangement links TRBV4-1 to TRBJ1-6, with 10 bases aligning to TRBD1. This CDR3 has 16 residues. CDR1 is MGHRA and CDR2 is YSYEKL in the germline V gene. Unmatched junction bases numbered 10, after V lost 4 bases and J lost 10 bases.

The chain combines TRBV5-1 with TRBJ2-5; a weak D match, TRBD2 (6 bases). The V and J ends lost 0 bases and 2 bases respectively, with 11 bases between them. The V gene's germline CDR1 is SGHRS and CDR2 YFSETQ. The CDR3 loop spans 15 amino acids. In DNA form, the CDR3 reads TGCGCCAGCAGCTTGGCTCTAGCGCAACAAGAGACCCAGTACTTC. Amino acids: CASSLALAQQETQYF.

The J gene is TRBJ2-5, the V gene TRBV7-2; 14 bases line up with TRBD2. This CDR3 has 18 amino acids. V trimming: 5 bases; J trimming: 6 bases; junction bases outside the gene matches: 14. Germline V lookup: CDR1 SGHTA, CDR2 FQGNSA. CDR3: CASSGGTSGSGRTQTQYF. Here the CDR3 DNA reads TGTGCCAGCAGCGGTGGGACTAGCGGGAGTGGTCGCACACAGACCCAGTACTTC.

V and J are TRBV20-1 and TRBJ2-1; D remains ambiguous. Germline V gene lookup returns CDR1 DFQATT and CDR2 SNEGSKA (reference sequence). Trimming cost V 6 bases and J 9 bases, with 3 bases left between them. The CDR3 runs to 8 residues. CDR3 sequence: CSALEQFF. DNA for the CDR3: TGCAGTGCCCTTGAGCAGTTCTTC.

The chain couples TRBV5-1 to TRBJ2-7; weak D call: TRBD2 (5 bases). Between the trimmed V and J ends, which lost 4 bases and 6 bases, there was a span of 17 bases. CDR1 and CDR2 (germline): SGHRS, YFSETQ. CDR3 length equals 14 residues. In DNA form, the CDR3 reads TGCGCCAGCAGCATCCAAGCGGCAGAGGGCGAGCAGTACTTC. It encodes CASSIQAAEGEQYF.

The V gene is TRBV19, the J gene TRBJ2-1; no clear D. V was shortened by 7 bases and J by 7 bases, with 11 bases between the two germline ends. The CDR3 length is 12 residues. Germline CDR1 is LNHDA and CDR2 is SQIVND (reference sequence). The CDR3 DNA follows: TGTGCCAGTACCCCCCGTGAGAATGAGCAGTTCTTC. It is translated as CASTPRENEQFF.